These T cell receptor beta chains were read from a single sample in a study of cytomegalovirus exposure and HLA in healthy donors. Measured with immunoSEQ multiplex PCR; TCRdb has only the in-frame clones, and not every one. Of approximately 76,000 clones in the sample, less than 95% were seen once. Material for sequencing was PBMCs. The receptors come from a woman between 18 and 30 years old in good health and CMV-seropositive. CDR3s include the opening cysteine and the closing phenylalanine or tryptophan. Each record gives: V gene, CDR3 length, J gene, CDR3 protein.

TRBV7-2	16	TRBJ2-3	CASSRPRDFSTDTQYF
TRBV4-1	14	TRBJ1-1	CASSFAGENTEAFF
TRBV27	14	TRBJ1-6	CASSSRDREPPLHF
TRBV27	15	TRBJ1-2	CASSLSPRQGTGYTF
TRBV4-2	19	TRBJ2-7	CASSQGIGQGAFGYHEQYF
TRBV2	16	TRBJ2-3	CASSPPTSGLTDTQYF
TRBV7-9	15	TRBJ1-2	CASSLHLGQGDGYTF
TRBV4-3	15	TRBJ2-1	CASSQGRRTYNEQFF
TRBV2	14	TRBJ2-7	CASSDQGQDYEQYF
TRBV18	13	TRBJ2-7	CASSPLVPREQYF
TRBV4-3	17	TRBJ1-2	CASSHDGGAGGRLGYTF
TRBV11-3	14	TRBJ1-1	CASSFSTGGTEAFF
TRBV15	15	TRBJ1-3	CATSKTRQGAYTIYF
TRBV7-9	13	TRBJ1-2	CASSARTGYGYTF
TRBV7-9	17	TRBJ2-7	CASSFGLAGHRSYEQYF
TRBV28	14	TRBJ1-4	CASSPGGALEKLFF
TRBV18	19	TRBJ1-5	CASSPRGGFETAPRQPQHF
TRBV29-1	12	TRBJ1-1	CSVEQDYTEAFF
TRBV30	16	TRBJ2-3	CAWSRTRAEGLDTQYF
TRBV4-3	14	TRBJ1-1	CASSHIAGETEAFF
TRBV7-9	14	TRBJ2-7	CAISGASSSYEQYF
TRBV9	16	TRBJ2-1	CASSDLAGGFIYEQFF
TRBV28	14	TRBJ1-1	CASSHYRGRTEAFF
TRBV19	14	TRBJ2-2	CASSIQRSAGELFF
TRBV5-1	13	TRBJ2-5	CASSLVSQETQYF
TRBV4-1	14	TRBJ2-7	CASSQGDSPLEQYF
TRBV28	16	TRBJ1-1	CASSSTPGDGSTEAFF
TRBV7-2	15	TRBJ1-4	CASSLVTGAGEKLFF
TRBV7-2	16	TRBJ2-2	CASSRRRDLNTGELFF
TRBV5-1	15	TRBJ1-2	CASSLETLLRDGYTF
TRBV5-1	11	TRBJ2-3	CASSSTDTQYF
TRBV9	13	TRBJ2-5	CASKAAGKETQYF
TRBV9	14	TRBJ2-3	CASSVGGQGDTQYF